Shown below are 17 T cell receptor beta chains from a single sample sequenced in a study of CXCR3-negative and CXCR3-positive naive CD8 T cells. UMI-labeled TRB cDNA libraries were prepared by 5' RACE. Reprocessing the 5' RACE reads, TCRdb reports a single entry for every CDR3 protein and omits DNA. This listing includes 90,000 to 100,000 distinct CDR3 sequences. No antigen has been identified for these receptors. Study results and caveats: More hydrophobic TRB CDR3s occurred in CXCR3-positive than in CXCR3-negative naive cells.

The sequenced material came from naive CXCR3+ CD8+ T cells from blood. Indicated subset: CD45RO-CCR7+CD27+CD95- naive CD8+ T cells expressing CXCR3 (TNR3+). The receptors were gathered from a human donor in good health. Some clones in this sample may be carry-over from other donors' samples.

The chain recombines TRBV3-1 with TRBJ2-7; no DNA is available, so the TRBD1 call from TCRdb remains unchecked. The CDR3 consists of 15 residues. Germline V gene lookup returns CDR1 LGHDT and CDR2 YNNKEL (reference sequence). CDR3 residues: CASSQRPSSPYEQYF.

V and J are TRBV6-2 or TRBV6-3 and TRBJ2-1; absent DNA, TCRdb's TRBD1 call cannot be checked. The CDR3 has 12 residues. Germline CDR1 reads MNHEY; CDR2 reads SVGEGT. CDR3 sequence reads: CASTRENNEQFF.

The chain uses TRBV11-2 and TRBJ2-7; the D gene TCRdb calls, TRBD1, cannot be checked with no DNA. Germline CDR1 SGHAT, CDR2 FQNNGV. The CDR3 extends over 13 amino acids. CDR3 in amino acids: CASSRSSAPEQYF.

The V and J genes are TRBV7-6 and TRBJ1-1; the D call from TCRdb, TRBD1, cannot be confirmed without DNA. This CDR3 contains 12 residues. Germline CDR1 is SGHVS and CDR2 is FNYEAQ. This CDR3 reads CASSPPGTEAFF.

CDR3 amino acids: CSVPLAFSYNEQFF. V gene TRBV29-1 combines with J gene TRBJ2-1; with no DNA, the TCRdb D assignment of TRBD2 cannot be verified. The CDR3 has 14 amino acids. Per germline, CDR1 SQVTM and CDR2 ANQGSEA.

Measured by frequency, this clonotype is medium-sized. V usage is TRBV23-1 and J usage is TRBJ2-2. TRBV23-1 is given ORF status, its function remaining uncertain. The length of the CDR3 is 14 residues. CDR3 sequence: CASSQFGDTGELFF.

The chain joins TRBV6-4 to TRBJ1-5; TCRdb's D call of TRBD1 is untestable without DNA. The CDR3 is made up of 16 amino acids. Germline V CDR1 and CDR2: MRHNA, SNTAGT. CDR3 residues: CASSQTGEDGNQPQHF.

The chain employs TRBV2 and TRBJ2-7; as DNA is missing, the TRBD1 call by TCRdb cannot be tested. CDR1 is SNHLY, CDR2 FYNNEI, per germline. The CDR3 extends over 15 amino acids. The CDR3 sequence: CASRTPETFSYEQYF.

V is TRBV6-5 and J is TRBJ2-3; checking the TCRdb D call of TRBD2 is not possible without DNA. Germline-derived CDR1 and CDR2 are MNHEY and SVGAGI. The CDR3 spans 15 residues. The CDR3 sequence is CASSYGPHTTDTQYF.

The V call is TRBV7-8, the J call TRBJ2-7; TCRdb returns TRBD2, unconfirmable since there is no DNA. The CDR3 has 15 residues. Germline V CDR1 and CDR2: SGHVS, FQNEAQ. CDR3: CASRSASGGAYEQYF.

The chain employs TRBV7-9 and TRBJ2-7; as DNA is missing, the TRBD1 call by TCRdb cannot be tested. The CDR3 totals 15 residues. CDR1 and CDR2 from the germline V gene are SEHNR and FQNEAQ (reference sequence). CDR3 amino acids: CASSLARDGSYEQYF.

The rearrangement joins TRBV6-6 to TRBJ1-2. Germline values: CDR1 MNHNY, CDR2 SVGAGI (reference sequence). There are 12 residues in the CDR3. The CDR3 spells CASIDGVYGYTF.

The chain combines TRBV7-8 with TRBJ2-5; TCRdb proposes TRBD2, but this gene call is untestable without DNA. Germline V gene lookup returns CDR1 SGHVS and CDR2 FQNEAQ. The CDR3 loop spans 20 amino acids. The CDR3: CASSLGRWSRISGKQETQYF.

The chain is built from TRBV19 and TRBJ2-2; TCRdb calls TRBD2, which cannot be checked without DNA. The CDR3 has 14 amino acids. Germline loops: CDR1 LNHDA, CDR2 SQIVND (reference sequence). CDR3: CASSRTSGTGELFF. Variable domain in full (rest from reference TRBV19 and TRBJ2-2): DGGITQSPKYLFRKEGQNVTLSCEQNLNHDAMYWYRQDPGQGLRLIYYSQIVNDFQKGDIAEGYSVSREKKESFPLTVTSAQKNPTAFYLCASSRTSGTGELFFGEGSRLTVL.

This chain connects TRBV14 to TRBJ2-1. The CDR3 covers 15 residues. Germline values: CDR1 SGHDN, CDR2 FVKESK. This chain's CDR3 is CASSHGVASYNEQFF.

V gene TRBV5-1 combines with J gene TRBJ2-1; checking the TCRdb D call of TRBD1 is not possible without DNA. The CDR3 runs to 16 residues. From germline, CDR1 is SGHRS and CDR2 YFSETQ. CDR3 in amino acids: CASSPWTVSSYNEQFF. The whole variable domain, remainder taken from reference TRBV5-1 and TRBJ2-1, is KAGVTQTPRYLIKTRGQQVTLSCSPISGHRSVSWYQQTPGQGLQFLFEYFSETQRNKGNFPGRFSGRQFSNSRSEMNVSTLELGDSALYLCASSPWTVSSYNEQFFGPGTRLTVL.

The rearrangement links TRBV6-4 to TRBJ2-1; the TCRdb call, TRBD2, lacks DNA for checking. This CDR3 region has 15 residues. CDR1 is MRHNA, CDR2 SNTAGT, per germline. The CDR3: CASRSLAGANNEQFF.